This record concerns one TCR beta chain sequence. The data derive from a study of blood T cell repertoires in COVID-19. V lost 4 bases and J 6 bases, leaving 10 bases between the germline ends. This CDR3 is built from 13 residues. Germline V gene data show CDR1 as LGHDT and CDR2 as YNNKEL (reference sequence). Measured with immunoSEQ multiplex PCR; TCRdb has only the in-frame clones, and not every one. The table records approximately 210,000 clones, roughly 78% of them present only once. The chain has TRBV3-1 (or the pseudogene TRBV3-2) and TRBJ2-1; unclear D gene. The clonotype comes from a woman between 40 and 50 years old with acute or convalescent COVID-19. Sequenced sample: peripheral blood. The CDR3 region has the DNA TGTGCCAGCAGCCTCAGTTGGTCCAATGAGCAGTTCTTC. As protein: CASSLSWSNEQFF.